The entry that follows covers one TCR beta chain sequence. Its antigen is not yet known. Per-base qualities were not stored, and no clone one base away is much larger. The data were obtained in a study of tumor-infiltrating lymphocytes in primary liver carcinoma (dated 2017 in TCRdb). In terms of the full investigation: Between late 2015 and March 2016, a few patients in China with histopathologically diagnosed primary liver carcinoma had surgical resection. For each liver tumor, the study sampled five regions along with adjacent normal tissue and blood, and applied TCRbeta repertoire sequencing, expression microarrays and whole-exome sequencing. A total of some 35 specimens from 5 patients underwent TCRbeta repertoire sequencing, comprising approximately 25 tumor regions, 5 adjacent noncancerous liver tissues and 5 peripheral blood samples. The five patients had tumors of stage T1-T3 N0M0, with maximum diameters ranging from 4.2 to 10 cm. High reproducibility was observed for the technical replicate repertoires, with mean shared-clone rates approximately 0.9 and correlation coefficients above 0.95. Roughly 3.5 to 7.5 million productive TCRbeta reads were obtained per sample, and no significant difference in read depth was found between tissue types. Of the five patients (three men and two women, aged 30 to 69 years), four had hepatocellular carcinoma and one had combined HCC and intrahepatic cholangiocarcinoma.

General study outcomes and caveats: Consistent with antigen-driven expansion, pairs of tumor regions showed higher repertoire overlap (mean roughly 36%) than either tumor-adjacent pairs (around 17%) or tumor-blood pairs (roughly 14%). Because the samples were bulk and unsorted, CD4+ and CD8+ T cell repertoires could not be compared. Only the TCR beta chain was sequenced, so true repertoire diversity is likely underestimated because unpaired alpha chains were not captured. The top 250 clones accounted for a significantly greater share of the repertoire in tumors than in blood (p = 0.039). Only a few patients were included in the study, and the authors note that the findings should be validated in a larger study.

TCRbeta-specific cDNA was reverse-transcribed from approximately 500 ng total RNA using a constant-region primer and ProtoScript II reverse transcriptase. Construction of the TCRbeta libraries relied on three nested rounds of multiplex PCR, following a slightly modified ARM-PCR procedure. Sample barcodes and Illumina adapters were attached in a final 25-cycle PCR using Deep VentR polymerase. Before sequencing, amplicons of 200-500 bp were purified from gel using a QIAquick gel extraction kit. The TCRbeta amplicons were sequenced with 250-bp paired-end reads on an Illumina HiSeq 2500. The authors' analysis ran thus. Reads were quality-trimmed with Trimmomatic v0.33, and paired reads were merged with FLASH v1.2.11 to recover full CDR3 sequences. MiGEC v1.2.1b assigned V, D and J germline segments to the rearranged TCRbeta sequences. Clonotype statistics and Shannon-Wiener diversity indices were computed with VDJtools v1.0.0. To cut down on sampling bias, every analysis after diversity analysis relied on just the 250 most abundant clonotypes from each sample. TCRdb handled the public reads itself, with Q25 trimming in fastp and clone calling in MiXCR, and kept productive beta chains. Records with the same CDR3 protein are collapsed into one entry carrying the most frequent genes and DNA. The V and J calls and clone size are TCRdb's, not the authors'. This sample gives roughly 180,000 distinct CDR3 sequences in total; over 45% of them show up just once. Jointly, the top ten make up roughly 76% of the sample.

Blood RNA was extracted from unsorted whole blood using TRIzol reagent, and germline DNA was obtained with the DNeasy Blood & Tissue kit. At the time of sampling, the patients were treatment-naive and had chronic HBV infection. Roughly 3.9 milliliters of peripheral blood were collected into K2EDTA tubes before surgery. The receptor comes from a man aged 35 to 55 with primary liver carcinoma and hepatitis B virus infection. The source material was peripheral blood.

The nucleotides are TGTGCCAGCAGCACATCCGGGACTCTTGAAAAACTGTTTTTT. It specifies CASSTSGTLEKLFF. The chain joins TRBV5-4 to TRBJ1-4; matching of 5 bases hints at TRBD1 as the D gene. V is reduced by 4 bases and J by 7 bases, leaving a spacing of 14 bases between them. The CDR3 numbers 14 residues from cysteine through phenylalanine. The entry retains the CDR3 DNA only, 42 bases that are in frame from base 1. CDR1 and CDR2, looked up from the germline V gene (reference sequence), are SGHNT and YYREEE. The variable domain in full, with residues beyond the CDR3 obtained from the reference TRBV5-4 and TRBJ1-4 genes, is ETGVTQSPTHLIKTRGQQVTLRCSSQSGHNTVSWYQQALGQGPQFIFQYYREEENGRGNFPPRFSGLQFPNYSSELNVNALELDDSALYLCASSTSGTLEKLFFGSGTQLSVL.